There are a few counts of the clone carrying this T cell receptor beta chain. The antigen is not known. This entry belongs to a study of OX40 agonist ivuxolimab in advanced cancers. Study context: Aged about 23 to 80 with a mean of roughly 63 years, they were almost 85% male. Checkpoint inhibitors had been given previously to under 50% of patients.

Sequenced by immunoSEQ multiplex PCR; TCRdb stores in-frame clones only, minus some. The table includes some 50,000 clones, over 80% detected once. V lost 1 base to trimming and J lost 7 bases; unmatched junction nucleotides: 2. The germline V gene encodes CDR1 SEHNR and CDR2 FQNEAQ (reference sequence). The CDR3 is 14 residues long. Study-wide findings and caveats: Clonal expansion from baseline to week 6 occurred in both CD4+ and CD8+ T cells.

The source of this sequence is an adult with an advanced solid tumor such as melanoma, head and neck, liver or kidney cancer. The sample consisted of CD4+ or CD8+ T cells sorted from blood, taken in a trial of the OX40 agonist ivuxolimab. This sequence joins TRBV7-9 and TRBJ2-7, with 12 bases aligning to TRBD2. DNA of the CDR3: TGTGCCAGCAGCTTAGGACTAGCGGGAGATGAGCAGTACTTC. This sequence encodes CASSLGLAGDEQYF.